These 7 T cell receptor beta chains share one sample of origin, sequenced in a study of beta chain features in type 1 diabetes. All of the isolated RNA was reverse transcribed, so expressed TCRB transcripts were sequenced. Sequencing was performed with immunoSEQ multiplex PCR; in TCRdb, only in-frame clones are kept and a portion is missing. The sample holds about 330,000 clones, 9.5% to 12% seen once. Input material: naive CD4+ T cells from blood. The receptor source for this set is a woman aged 30 to 39 in good health.

This clone was observed a handful of times. V is TRBV2 and J is TRBJ2-7, with 8 bases identical to TRBD1. With 0 bases clipped from V and 2 bases from J, the junction kept 3 bases outside the gene matches. This CDR3 contains 15 residues. The V gene's germline CDR1 is SNHLY and CDR2 FYNNEI. The CDR3 bases are TGTGCCAGCAGTGAAGCCGGGACAGGACCCTACGAGCAGTACTTC. As protein: CASSEAGTGPYEQYF.

In nucleotides, the CDR3 is TGTGCCAGCAGCTTGTGGTCTCCGGGGTCGGCCGGGGAGCTGTTTTTT. It specifies CASSLWSPGSAGELFF. This chain connects TRBV5-4 to TRBJ2-2, with D possibly being TRBD2 (5 bases). From germline, CDR1 is SGHNT and CDR2 YYREEE (reference sequence). CDR3 length: 16 amino acids. Trimming took 1 base from V and 6 from J, leaving 16 bases between them.

In DNA form, the CDR3 reads TGTGCCAGTAGTAATCCCTCAGATACGCAGTATTTT. As protein: CASSNPSDTQYF. The genes are TRBV19 and TRBJ2-3; no clear D gene. The V and J ends lost 4 bases and 4 bases respectively, with 6 bases between them. The CDR3 runs 12 residues. Germline V lookup: CDR1 LNHDA, CDR2 SQIVND (reference sequence). Complete variable domain (other parts from reference TRBV19 and TRBJ2-3): DGGITQSPKYLFRKEGQNVTLSCEQNLNHDAMYWYRQDPGQGLRLIYYSQIVNDFQKGDIAEGYSVSREKKESFPLTVTSAQKNPTAFYLCASSNPSDTQYFGPGTRLTVL.

This clone was recorded a few times. CDR3 coding DNA: TGTGCCAGCAGGACAGGGGGTTGGAATGAGCAGTTCTTC. Encoded protein: CASRTGGWNEQFF. The chain couples TRBV28 to TRBJ2-1; 9 bases agree with TRBD1. The J segment lost 7 bases and the V segment lost 6 bases, leaving 4 bases of the junction unmatched. In germline, CDR1 is MDHEN, CDR2 SYDVKM. This CDR3 spans 13 amino acids.

V and J are TRBV7-9 and TRBJ2-3; D is possibly TRBD2 (5 bases). V lost 3 bases, J lost 5 bases, and 9 bases lay in between. The CDR3 totals 13 residues. The germline V gene has CDR1 SEHNR and CDR2 FQNEAQ (reference sequence). The CDR3 region has the DNA TGTGCCAGCAGCTTTGGACTTAAAGATACGCAGTATTTT. Translation: CASSFGLKDTQYF.

J is TRBJ1-2 and V is TRBV15, with no clear D. The CDR3 runs 17 residues. Germline V CDR1 and CDR2: LNHNV, YYDKDF (reference sequence). The V gene lost 0 bases and the J gene lost 7 bases, with 21 bases spanning the gap. This chain's CDR3 is CATSRDVREAGSPGYTF. CDR3 sequence (DNA): TGTGCCACCAGCAGAGATGTAAGGGAAGCGGGCTCACCTGGCTACACCTTC.

The chain carries TRBV28 and TRBJ1-5; D is possibly TRBD1 (5 bases). CDR1 MDHEN and CDR2 SYDVKM come from the germline V gene. This CDR3 is 14 amino acids long. V lost 8 bases to trimming and J lost 7 bases, with 18 bases between them. CDR3 in DNA: TGTGCCAGCTCTCGGGCAGGGAGGGAGCAGCCCCAGCATTTT. It is translated as CASSRAGREQPQHF.